This T cell receptor (beta chain) was captured by sequencing in a study of response to subunit inactivated influenza vaccine. Study-level results: With each seasonal influenza vaccination, the authors suggested, few new T cells are recruited.

In the case of this clonotype: Its cognate antigen is unknown.

V gave up 5 bases and J gave up 0 bases, with 16 bases separating them. There are 16 residues in the CDR3. Germline lookup yields CDR1 LNHNV and CDR2 YYDKDF (reference sequence). TCRdb re-called the RT-PCR reads with MiXCR, one entry per CDR3 protein. The data contain about 540,000 distinct CDR3 sequences, 20% to 25% of them seen just once; the ten biggest clones take up about 3%. These data were also reused for a study on T cells expressing NK-cell markers. That paper states: The authors generated TCR beta cDNA through 5'RACE template switching with UMIs. It was from sorted CD3+CD56+NKG2C+, CD3+CD56+NKG2C- and CD3+CD56-NKG2C+ T cells that TCR beta repertoires came. What remained unclear was the HCMV specificity of expanded NKG2C+ T cell clones.

The sequence was obtained from a man aged 45-65 years who received an inactivated influenza vaccine. The sequencing used CD4+ T cells sorted from PBMCs, collected approximately 13 days after vaccination. The rearrangement uses TRBV15 and TRBJ1-1; possibly TRBD1 for D (6 bases). The CDR3 spells CATSPRWGGMNTEAFF. DNA for the CDR3: TGTGCCACCAGCCCACGGTGGGGGGGCATGAACACTGAAGCTTTCTTT. Variable domain in full (rest from reference TRBV15 and TRBJ1-1): DAMVIQNPRYQVTQFGKPVTLSCSQTLNHNVMYWYQQKSSQAPKLLFHYYDKDFNNEADTPDNFQSRRPNTSFCFLDIRSPGLGDTAMYLCATSPRWGGMNTEAFFGQGTRLTVV.